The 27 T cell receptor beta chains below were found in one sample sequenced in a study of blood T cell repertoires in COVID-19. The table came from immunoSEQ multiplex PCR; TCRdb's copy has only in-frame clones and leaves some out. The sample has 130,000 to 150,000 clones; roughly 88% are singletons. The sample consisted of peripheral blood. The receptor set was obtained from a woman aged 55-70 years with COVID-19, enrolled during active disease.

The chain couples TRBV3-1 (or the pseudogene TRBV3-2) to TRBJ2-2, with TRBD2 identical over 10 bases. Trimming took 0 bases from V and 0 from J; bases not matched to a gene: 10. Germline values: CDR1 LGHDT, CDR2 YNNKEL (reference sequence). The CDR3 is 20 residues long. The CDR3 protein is CASSQEGEVAGGSNTGELFF. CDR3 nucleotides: TGTGCCAGCAGCCAAGAAGGAGAGGTAGCGGGGGGATCGAACACCGGGGAGCTGTTTTTT.

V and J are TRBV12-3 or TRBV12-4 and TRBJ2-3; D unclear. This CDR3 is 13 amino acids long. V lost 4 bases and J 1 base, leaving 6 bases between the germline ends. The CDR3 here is CASSSTGTDTQYF. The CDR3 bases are TGTGCCAGCAGTTCAACTGGCACAGATACGCAGTATTTT.

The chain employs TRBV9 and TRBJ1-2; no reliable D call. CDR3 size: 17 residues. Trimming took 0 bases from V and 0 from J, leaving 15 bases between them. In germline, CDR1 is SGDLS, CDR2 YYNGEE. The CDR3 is CASSVAREGLTNYGYTF. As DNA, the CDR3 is TGTGCCAGCAGCGTAGCTAGGGAGGGCCTCACTAACTATGGCTACACCTTC.

CDR3 coding DNA: TGTGCCAGCAGCCCGTTTGGGGGGGGCCACCCAGATACGCAGTATTTT. Translation gives CASSPFGGGHPDTQYF. The V call is TRBV7-8, the J call TRBJ2-3; maybe TRBD2 (7 bases). V shed 5 bases and J shed 4 bases, with 19 bases lying between them. Germline-derived CDR1 and CDR2 are SGHVS and FQNEAQ. The CDR3 has 16 residues.

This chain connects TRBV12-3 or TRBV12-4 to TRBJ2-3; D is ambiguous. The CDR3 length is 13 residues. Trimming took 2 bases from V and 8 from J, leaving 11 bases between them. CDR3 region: CASSLMNTGTQYF. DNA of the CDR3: TGTGCCAGCAGTTTAATGAACACGGGTACGCAGTATTTT.

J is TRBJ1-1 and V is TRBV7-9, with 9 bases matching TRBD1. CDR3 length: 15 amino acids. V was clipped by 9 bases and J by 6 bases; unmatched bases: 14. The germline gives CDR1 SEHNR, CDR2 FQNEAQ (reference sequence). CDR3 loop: CASKSGTGPSSEAFF. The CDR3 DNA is TGTGCCAGTAAGTCCGGGACAGGGCCCTCGTCTGAAGCTTTCTTT.

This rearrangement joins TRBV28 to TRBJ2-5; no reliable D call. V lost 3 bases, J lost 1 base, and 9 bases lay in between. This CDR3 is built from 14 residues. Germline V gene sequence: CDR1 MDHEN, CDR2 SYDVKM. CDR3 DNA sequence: TGTGCCAGCAGTTTTCCAGCGATCCAAGAGACCCAGTACTTC. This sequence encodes CASSFPAIQETQYF.

This CDR3 reads CASIRGGGPSSYNEQFF. Written as DNA, the CDR3 is TGTGCCAGCATAAGGGGCGGGGGCCCCAGCTCCTACAATGAGCAGTTCTTC. The chain links TRBV27 to TRBJ2-1, with D possibly matching TRBD2 (7 bases). This CDR3 is 17 amino acids long. Germline assignment: CDR1 MNHEY and CDR2 SMNVEV (reference sequence). The V end was cut by 7 bases, the J end by 0 bases, with 19 bases between.

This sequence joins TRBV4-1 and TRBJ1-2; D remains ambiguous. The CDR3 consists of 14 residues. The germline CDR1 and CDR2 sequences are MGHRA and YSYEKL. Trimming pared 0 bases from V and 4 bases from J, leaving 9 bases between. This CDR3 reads CASSQDPGPYGYTF. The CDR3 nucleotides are TGCGCCAGCAGCCAAGATCCCGGTCCCTATGGCTACACCTTC.

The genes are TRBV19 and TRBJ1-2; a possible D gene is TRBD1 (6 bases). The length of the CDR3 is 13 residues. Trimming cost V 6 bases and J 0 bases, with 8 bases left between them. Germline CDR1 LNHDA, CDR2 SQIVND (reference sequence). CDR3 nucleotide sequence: TGTGCCAGTAGGGACAGAGCTAACTATGGCTACACCTTC. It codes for CASRDRANYGYTF. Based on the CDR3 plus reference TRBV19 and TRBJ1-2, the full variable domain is DGGITQSPKYLFRKEGQNVTLSCEQNLNHDAMYWYRQDPGQGLRLIYYSQIVNDFQKGDIAEGYSVSREKKESFPLTVTSAQKNPTAFYLCASRDRANYGYTFGSGTRLTVV.

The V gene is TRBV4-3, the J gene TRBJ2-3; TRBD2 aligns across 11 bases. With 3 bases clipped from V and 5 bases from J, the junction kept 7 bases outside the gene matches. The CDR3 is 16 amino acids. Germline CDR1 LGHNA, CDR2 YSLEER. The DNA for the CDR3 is TGCGCCAGCAGCCAGATTAGCGGGGGGGCCGTAGATACGCAGTATTTT. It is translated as CASSQISGGAVDTQYF.

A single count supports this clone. CDR3 amino acids: CASSYSGQGFGYTF. CDR3 nucleotide sequence: TGTGCCAGCAGTTACTCGGGACAGGGATTTGGCTACACCTTC. The chain recombines TRBV6-5 with TRBJ1-2, with 9 positions matching TRBD1. The J segment lost 7 bases and the V segment lost 0 bases, leaving 3 bases of the junction unmatched. Germline assignment: CDR1 MNHEY and CDR2 SVGAGI. This CDR3 region has 14 residues.

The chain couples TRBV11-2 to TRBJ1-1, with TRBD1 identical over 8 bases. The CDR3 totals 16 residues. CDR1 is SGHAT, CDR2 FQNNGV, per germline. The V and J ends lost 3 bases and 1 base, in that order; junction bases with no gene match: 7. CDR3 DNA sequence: TGTGCCAGCAGCTTTCGACAGGGGTCTTGGAACACTGAAGCTTTCTTT. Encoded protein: CASSFRQGSWNTEAFF.

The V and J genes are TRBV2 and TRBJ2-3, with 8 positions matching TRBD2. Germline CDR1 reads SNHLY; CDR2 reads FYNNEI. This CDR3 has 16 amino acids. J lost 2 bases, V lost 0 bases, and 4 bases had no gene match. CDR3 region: CASSEAGLGITDTQYF. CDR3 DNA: TGTGCCAGCAGTGAAGCGGGACTAGGGATCACAGATACGCAGTATTTT.

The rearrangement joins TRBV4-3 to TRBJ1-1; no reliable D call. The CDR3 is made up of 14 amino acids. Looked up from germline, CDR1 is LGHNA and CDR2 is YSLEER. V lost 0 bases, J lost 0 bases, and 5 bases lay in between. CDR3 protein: CASSQENMNTEAFF. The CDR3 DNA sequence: TGCGCCAGCAGCCAAGAAAATATGAACACTGAAGCTTTCTTT.

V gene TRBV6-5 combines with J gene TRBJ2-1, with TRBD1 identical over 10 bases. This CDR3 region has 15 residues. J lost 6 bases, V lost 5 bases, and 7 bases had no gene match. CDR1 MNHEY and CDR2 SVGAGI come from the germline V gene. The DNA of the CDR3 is TGTGCCAGCAGTACTGGACAGGGGGTGGTCAATGAGCAGTTCTTC. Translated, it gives CASSTGQGVVNEQFF.

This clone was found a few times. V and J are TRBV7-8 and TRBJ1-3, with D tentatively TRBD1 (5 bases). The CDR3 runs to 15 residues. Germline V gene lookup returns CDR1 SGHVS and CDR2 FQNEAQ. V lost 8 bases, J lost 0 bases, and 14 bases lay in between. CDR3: CASRERGISGNTIYF. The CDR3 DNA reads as TGTGCCAGCCGTGAACGGGGGATCTCTGGAAACACCATATATTTT.

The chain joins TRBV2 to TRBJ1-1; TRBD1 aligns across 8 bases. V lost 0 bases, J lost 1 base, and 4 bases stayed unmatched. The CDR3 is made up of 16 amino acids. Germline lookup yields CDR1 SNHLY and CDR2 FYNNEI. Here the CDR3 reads CASSEAPRGPNTEAFF. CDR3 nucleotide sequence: TGTGCCAGCAGTGAAGCCCCCAGGGGGCCGAACACTGAAGCTTTCTTT.

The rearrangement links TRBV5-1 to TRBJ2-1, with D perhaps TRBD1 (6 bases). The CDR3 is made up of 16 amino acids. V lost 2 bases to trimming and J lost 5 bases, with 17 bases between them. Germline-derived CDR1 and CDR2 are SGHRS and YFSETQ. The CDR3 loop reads CASSFEGQGMDNEQFF. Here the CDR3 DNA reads TGCGCCAGCAGCTTTGAAGGGCAGGGGATGGACAATGAGCAGTTCTTC.

DNA for the CDR3: TGTGCCAGCAGCTCACGAAGTAACAGAATCTACGAGCAGTACTTC. It yields the protein CASSSRSNRIYEQYF. The chain is built from TRBV9 and TRBJ2-7, with D uncertain. Germline CDR1 and CDR2: SGDLS and YYNGEE. Trimming cost V 4 bases and J 3 bases, with 17 bases left between them. The length of the CDR3 is 15 residues.

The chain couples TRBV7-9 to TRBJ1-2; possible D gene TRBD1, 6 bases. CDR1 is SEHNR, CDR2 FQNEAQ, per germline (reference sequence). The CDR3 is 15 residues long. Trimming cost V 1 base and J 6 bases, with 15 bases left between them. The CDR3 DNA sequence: TGTGCCAGCAGCTTAGGTCCACAGGGATCTCATGGCTACACCTTC. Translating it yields CASSLGPQGSHGYTF.

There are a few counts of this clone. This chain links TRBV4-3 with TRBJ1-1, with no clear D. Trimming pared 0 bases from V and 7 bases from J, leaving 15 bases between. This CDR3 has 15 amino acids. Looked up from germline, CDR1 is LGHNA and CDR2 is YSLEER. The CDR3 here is CASSQDGGLTSEAFF. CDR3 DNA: TGCGCCAGCAGCCAAGACGGCGGATTGACGAGTGAAGCTTTCTTT.

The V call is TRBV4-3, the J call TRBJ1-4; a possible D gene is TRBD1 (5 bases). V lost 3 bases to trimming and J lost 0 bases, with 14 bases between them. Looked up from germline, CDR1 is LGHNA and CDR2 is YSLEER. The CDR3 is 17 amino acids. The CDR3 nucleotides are TGCGCCAGCAGCCAGCCTGCCGGGGGACCAACTAATGAAAAACTGTTTTTT. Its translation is CASSQPAGGPTNEKLFF.

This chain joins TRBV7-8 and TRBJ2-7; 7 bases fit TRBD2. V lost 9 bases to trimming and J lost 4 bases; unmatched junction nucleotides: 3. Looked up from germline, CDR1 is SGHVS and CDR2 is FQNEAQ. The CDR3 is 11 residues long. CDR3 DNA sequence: TGTGCCAGTGGGGGGGAGTACGAGCAGTACTTC. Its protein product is CASGGEYEQYF.

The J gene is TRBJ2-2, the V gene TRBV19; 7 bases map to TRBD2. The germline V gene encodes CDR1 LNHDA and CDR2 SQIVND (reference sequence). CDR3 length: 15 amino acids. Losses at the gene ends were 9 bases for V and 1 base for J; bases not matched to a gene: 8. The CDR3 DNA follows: TGTGCCAGCAGGACTAGTAGGTTGAACACCGGGGAGCTGTTTTTT. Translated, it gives CASRTSRLNTGELFF. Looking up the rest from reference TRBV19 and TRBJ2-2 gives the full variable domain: DGGITQSPKYLFRKEGQNVTLSCEQNLNHDAMYWYRQDPGQGLRLIYYSQIVNDFQKGDIAEGYSVSREKKESFPLTVTSAQKNPTAFYLCASRTSRLNTGELFFGEGSRLTVL.

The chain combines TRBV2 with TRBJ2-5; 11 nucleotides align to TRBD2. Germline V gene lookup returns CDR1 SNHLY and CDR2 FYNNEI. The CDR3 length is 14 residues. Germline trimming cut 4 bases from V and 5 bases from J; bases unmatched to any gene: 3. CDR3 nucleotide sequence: TGTGCCAGCAGTGTAGCGGGGGGGCAGGAGACCCAGTACTTC. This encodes CASSVAGGQETQYF.

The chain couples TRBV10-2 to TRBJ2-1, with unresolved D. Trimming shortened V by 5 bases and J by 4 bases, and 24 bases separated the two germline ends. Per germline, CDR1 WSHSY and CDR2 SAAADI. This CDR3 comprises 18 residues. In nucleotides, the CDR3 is TGCGCCAGCAGTCTCTACGCTCGTAAGTTACTTGAGTACAATGAGCAGTTCTTC. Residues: CASSLYARKLLEYNEQFF.